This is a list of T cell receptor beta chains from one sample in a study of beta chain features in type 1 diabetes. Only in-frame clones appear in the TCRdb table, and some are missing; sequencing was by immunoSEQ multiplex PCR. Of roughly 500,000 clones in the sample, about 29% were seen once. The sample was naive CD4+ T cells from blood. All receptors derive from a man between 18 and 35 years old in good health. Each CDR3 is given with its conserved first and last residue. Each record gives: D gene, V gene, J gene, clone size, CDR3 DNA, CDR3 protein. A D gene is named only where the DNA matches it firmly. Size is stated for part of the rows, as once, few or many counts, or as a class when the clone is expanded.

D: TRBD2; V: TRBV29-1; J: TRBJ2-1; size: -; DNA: TGCAGCGTTGAAGGGGTCTTAGCGGGAGCCGGCTACAATGAGCAGTTCTTC; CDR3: CSVEGVLAGAGYNEQFF
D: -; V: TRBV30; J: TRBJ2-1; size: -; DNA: TGTGCCTGGAGTGCATGGCCTCAGCAGTTCTTC; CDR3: CAWSAWPQQFF
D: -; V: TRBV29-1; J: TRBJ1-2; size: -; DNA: TGCAGCGTTGGTCAGCTCCTTAACTATGGCTACACCTTC; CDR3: CSVGQLLNYGYTF
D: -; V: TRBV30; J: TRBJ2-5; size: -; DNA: TGTGCCTGGGGCCCGGGGCAACGGGAGACCCAGTACTTC; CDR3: CAWGPGQRETQYF
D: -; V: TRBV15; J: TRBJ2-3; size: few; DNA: TGTGCCACCAGCAGGGTGGTAGCGGTTGGCACAGATACGCAGTATTTT; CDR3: CATSRVVAVGTDTQYF
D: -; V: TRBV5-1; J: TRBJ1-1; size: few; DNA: TGCGCCAGCAGCTTAGGGCCAGGGACCACTGAAGCTTTCTTT; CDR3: CASSLGPGTTEAFF
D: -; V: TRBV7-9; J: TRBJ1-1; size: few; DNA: TGTGCCAGCAGCTTAGGGACAACGAACACTGAAGCTTTCTTT; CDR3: CASSLGTTNTEAFF
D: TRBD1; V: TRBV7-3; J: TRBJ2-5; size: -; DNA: TGTGCCAGCAGCTGGGGACAGGGACGGCAAGAGACCCAGTACTTC; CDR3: CASSWGQGRQETQYF
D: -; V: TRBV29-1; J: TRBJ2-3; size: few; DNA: TGCAGCGTTAGCGTAAAAGCCACAGATACGCAGTATTTT; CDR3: CSVSVKATDTQYF
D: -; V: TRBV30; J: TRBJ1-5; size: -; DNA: TGTGCCTGGGGAGTGGTGAGCAATCAGCCCCAGCATTTT; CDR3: CAWGVVSNQPQHF
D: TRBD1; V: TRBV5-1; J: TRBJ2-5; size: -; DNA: TGCGCCAGCAGTCACGGGACAGGAATACGGGAGACCCAGTACTTC; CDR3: CASSHGTGIRETQYF
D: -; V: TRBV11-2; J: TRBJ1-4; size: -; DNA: TGTGCCAGCAGCTTGAGAGGGGTAGGGGAAAAACTGTTTTTT; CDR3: CASSLRGVGEKLFF
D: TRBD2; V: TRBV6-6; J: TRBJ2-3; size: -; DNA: TGTGCCAGCAGTTACGAGGGACTAGCGGGGAATACGCAGTATTTT; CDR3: CASSYEGLAGNTQYF
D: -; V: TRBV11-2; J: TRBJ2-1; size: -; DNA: TGTGCCAGCAGCCCAAGGCGTCTGCGCTACAATGAGCAGTTCTTC; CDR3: CASSPRRLRYNEQFF
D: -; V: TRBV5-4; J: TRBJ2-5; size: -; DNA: TGTGCCAGCAGCTTGCAAGAGACCCAGTACTTC; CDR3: CASSLQETQYF
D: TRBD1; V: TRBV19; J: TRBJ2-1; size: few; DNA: TGTGCCAGTAGTATGTGGGCAGGGGGCTACAATGAGCAGTTCTTC; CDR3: CASSMWAGGYNEQFF
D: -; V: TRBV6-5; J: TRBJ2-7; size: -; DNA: TGTGCCAGCAGTTACTCGATTGACCGGGGGGAGCAGTACTTC; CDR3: CASSYSIDRGEQYF
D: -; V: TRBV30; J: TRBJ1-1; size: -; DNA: TGTGCCTGGAGGGGGGGCACTGAAGCTTTCTTT; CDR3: CAWRGGTEAFF
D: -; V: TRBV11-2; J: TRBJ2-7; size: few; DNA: TGTGCCAGCAGCTTAGAGAGGGGACTCTCCTACGAGCAGTACTTC; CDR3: CASSLERGLSYEQYF
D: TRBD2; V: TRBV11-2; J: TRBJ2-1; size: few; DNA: TGTGCCAGCAGTAAAGCGGGAGGAAATATGATTGAGCAGTTCTTC; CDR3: CASSKAGGNMIEQFF
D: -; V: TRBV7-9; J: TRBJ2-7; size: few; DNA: TGTGCCAGCAGCTCCCTGGGTGAGCAGTACTTC; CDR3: CASSSLGEQYF
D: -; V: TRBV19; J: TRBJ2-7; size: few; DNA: TGTGCCAGTAGTATGCAGGGCATCTCCTACGAGCAGTACTTC; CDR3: CASSMQGISYEQYF